This T cell receptor (beta chain) is drawn from a study of cytomegalovirus exposure and HLA in healthy donors. Points from the study as a whole: In vitro work confirmed that three CMV-associated chains recognize CMV antigens. Most TCR sequences showed up rarely, but some public TCRs showed up in many donors.

The table came from immunoSEQ multiplex PCR; TCRdb's copy has only in-frame clones and leaves some out. Of about 70,000 clones in the sample, 80% to 95% are singletons; the top ten hold about 5.7%. As concerns this clone: Its antigen is not identified.

The CDR3 length is 14 residues. Trimming shortened V by 0 bases and J by 1 base, and 7 bases separated the two germline ends. Germline-derived CDR1 and CDR2 are LNHNV and YYDKDF (reference sequence). Sequencing was carried out using PBMCs. The sequence came from a young man in good health and CMV-seropositive. The gene calls are TRBV15 and TRBJ2-7; D unclear. The CDR3 loop is CATSREAVSYEQYF. The DNA of the CDR3 is TGTGCCACCAGCAGAGAGGCGGTGTCCTACGAGCAGTACTTC.